Ten or more counts support the clone carrying this T cell receptor (beta chain). No antigen is known for it. The CDR3 consists of 14 residues. Germline V gene sequence: CDR1 SGDLS, CDR2 YYNGEE. V was shortened by 4 bases and J by 5 bases, with 13 bases between the two germline ends. The sample is drawn from a study of T cells in Graves' hyperthyroidism and ophthalmopathy. Study context: Any treatment followed the collection of peripheral blood at initial diagnosis.

It was RNA transcripts that yielded the amplified TCR beta CDR3 regions. Carried out on the TCR CDR3, a first-round RT-PCR used the HTBI primer set. MiXCR, applied by TCRdb to the multiplex PCR reads, yields one record per CDR3 protein. The table includes over 450,000 distinct CDR3 sequences, 14% detected once. Regarding the study as a whole: The model identified upcoming ophthalmopathy a median about 7.1 months ahead of onset.

The definition of stable Graves' hyperthyroidism was no ophthalmopathy progression within 18 months. The study enrolled patients aged 18 to 65 with newly diagnosed hyperthyroidism of under 2 months' duration. V gene TRBV9 combines with J gene TRBJ2-1, with D possibly being TRBD1 (5 bases). The receptor's source is a woman between 18 and 29 years old with Graves' hyperthyroidism. Sequencing was performed on blood. CDR3 DNA: TGTGCCAGCAGCCCACAGGCGTCTAACAATGAGCAGTTCTTC. This translates into CASSPQASNNEQFF.